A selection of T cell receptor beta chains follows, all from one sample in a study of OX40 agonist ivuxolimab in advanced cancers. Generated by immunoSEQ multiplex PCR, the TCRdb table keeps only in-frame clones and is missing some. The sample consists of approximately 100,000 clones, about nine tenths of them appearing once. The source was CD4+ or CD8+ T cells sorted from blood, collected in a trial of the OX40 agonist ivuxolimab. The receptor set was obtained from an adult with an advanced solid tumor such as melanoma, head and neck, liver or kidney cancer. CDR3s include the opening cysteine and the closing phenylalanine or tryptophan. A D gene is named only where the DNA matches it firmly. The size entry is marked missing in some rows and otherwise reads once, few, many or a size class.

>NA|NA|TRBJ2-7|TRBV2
TGTGCCAGCAGTGAAAGGCAGGGAAGCTCCTACGAGCAGTACTTC
CASSERQGSSYEQYF
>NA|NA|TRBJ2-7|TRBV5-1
TGCGCCAGCAGCTTTGACAGCTTATCCTACGAGCAGTACTTC
CASSFDSLSYEQYF
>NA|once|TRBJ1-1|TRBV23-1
TGCGCCAGCAGTCAGGAGGGGGTTCACGTCAATGAAGCTTTCTTT
CASSQEGVHVNEAFF
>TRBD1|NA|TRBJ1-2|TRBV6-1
TGTGCCAGCACCACCCGGACAGGGAATAACTATGGCTACACCTTC
CASTTRTGNNYGYTF
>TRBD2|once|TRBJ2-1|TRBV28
TGTGCCAGCAGTTCCGGGACTAGCGGGGGGGAGTTGCAGTTCTTC
CASSSGTSGGELQFF
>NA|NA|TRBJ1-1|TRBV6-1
TGTGCCAGCAGTGATGGGAGGGCACGGGTGAACACTGAAGCTTTCTTT
CASSDGRARVNTEAFF
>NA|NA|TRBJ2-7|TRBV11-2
TGTGCCAGCAGCTCAGGGGGGCGGTACGAGCAGTACTTC
CASSSGGRYEQYF
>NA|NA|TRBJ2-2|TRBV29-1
TGCAGCGTCAACTGGGGACTGAACACCGGGGAGCTGTTTTTT
CSVNWGLNTGELFF
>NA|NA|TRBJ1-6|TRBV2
TGTGCCAGCAGTGTAACGGCATCCGGGGCACCCCTCCACTTT
CASSVTASGAPLHF
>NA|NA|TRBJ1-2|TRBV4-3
TGCGCCAGCAGCCAGGGGACCTATGGCTACACCTTC
CASSQGTYGYTF
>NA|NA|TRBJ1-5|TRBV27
TGTGCCAGCAGCCTCCGGGGGTACAATCAGCCCCAGCATTTT
CASSLRGYNQPQHF
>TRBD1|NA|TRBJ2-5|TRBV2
TGTGCCAGCGGCCGGGACAGGGTTTTAGAGACCCAGTACTTC
CASGRDRVLETQYF
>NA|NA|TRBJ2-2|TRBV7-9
TGTGCCAGCAGCTTAGGACCCGCCCGGGAGCTGTTTTTT
CASSLGPARELFF
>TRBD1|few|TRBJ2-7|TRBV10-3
TGTGCCATCACAGACAGGGGCGGGTCCTACGAGCAGTACTTC
CAITDRGGSYEQYF
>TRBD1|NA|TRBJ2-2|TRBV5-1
TGCGCCAGCAGCTTGGGAGCCGGGACAGGATCCACCGGGGAGCTGTTTTTT
CASSLGAGTGSTGELFF
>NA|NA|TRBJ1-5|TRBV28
TGTGCCAGCAGTTTATTGAGTAGGGTGACAAATCAGCCCCAGCATTTT
CASSLLSRVTNQPQHF
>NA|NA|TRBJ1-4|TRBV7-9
TGTGCCAGCAGCTTCTCACAGAATGAAAAACTGTTTTTT
CASSFSQNEKLFF
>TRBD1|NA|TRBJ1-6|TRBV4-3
TGCGCCAGCAGCCAAGGAGCAGGGACAGGGGGCGTCCTCCTCCACTTT
CASSQGAGTGGVLLHF
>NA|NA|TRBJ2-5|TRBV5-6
TGTGCCAGCAGTGATAATATTGTAGAGACCCAGTACTTC
CASSDNIVETQYF
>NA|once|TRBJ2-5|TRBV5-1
TGCGCCAGCAGCTACGGTCCTGCGGAGACCCAGTACTTC
CASSYGPAETQYF
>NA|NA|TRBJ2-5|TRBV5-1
TGCGCCAGCAGCCCCGCTAGCGATCGAGAGACCCAGTACTTC
CASSPASDRETQYF
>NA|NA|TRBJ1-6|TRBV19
TGTGCCAGTAGTGGGGCAGCTTATTATAATTCACCCCTCCACTTT
CASSGAAYYNSPLHF
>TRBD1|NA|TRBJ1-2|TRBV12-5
TGTGCTAGTGGTTTGGCGACAGGGCTGAGCTATGGCTACACCTTC
CASGLATGLSYGYTF
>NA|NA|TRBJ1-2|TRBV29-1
TGCAGCGTTGACGGATCTAACTATGGCTACACCTTC
CSVDGSNYGYTF
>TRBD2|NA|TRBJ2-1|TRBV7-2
TGTGCCAGCAGCTCAGTAGCGGGGGGGGCTAGCTCCTACAATGAGCAGTTCTTC
CASSSVAGGASSYNEQFF
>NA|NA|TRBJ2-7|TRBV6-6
TGTGCCAGCAGTTACCCATGGAACGAGCAGTACTTC
CASSYPWNEQYF
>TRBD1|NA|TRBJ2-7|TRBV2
TGTGCCACATCCTTGGGACAGGTCTACGAGCAGTACTTC
CATSLGQVYEQYF
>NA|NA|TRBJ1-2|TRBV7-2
TGTGCCAGCAGCTTAGGAGGGCAATATACTAACTATGGCTACACCTTC
CASSLGGQYTNYGYTF
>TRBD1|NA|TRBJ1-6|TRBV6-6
TGTGCCAGCAGAACAGGGGGCGCGGATTCACCCCTCCACTTT
CASRTGGADSPLHF
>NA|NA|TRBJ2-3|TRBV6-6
TGTGCCAGCGGGGTCAGGGCAGGCGATACGCAGTATTTT
CASGVRAGDTQYF
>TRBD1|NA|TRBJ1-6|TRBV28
TGTGCCAGCAGTTCCTCCGGACAGGGCATAGGTTCACCCCTCCACTTT
CASSSSGQGIGSPLHF
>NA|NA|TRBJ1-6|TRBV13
TGTGCCAGCAGCTTAGAAAGGCAGAATTCACCCCTCCACTTT
CASSLERQNSPLHF
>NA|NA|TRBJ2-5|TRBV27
TGTGCCAGCAGTTCCCCCAGGGTTAGAGAGACCCAGTACTTC
CASSSPRVRETQYF
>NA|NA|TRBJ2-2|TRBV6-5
TGTGCCAGCAGGCGAAACCCCCAGGGGCGCGGGGAGCTGTTTTTT
CASRRNPQGRGELFF
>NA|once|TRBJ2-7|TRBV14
TGTGCCAGCAGCCAAGATCGGCAGGGCGAGCAGTACTTC
CASSQDRQGEQYF
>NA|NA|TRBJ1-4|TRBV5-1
TGCGCCAGCAGCCTCTCCTCGGGGGGATTAAATGAAAAACTGTTTTTT
CASSLSSGGLNEKLFF
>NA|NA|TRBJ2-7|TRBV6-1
TGTGCCAGCAGTGTCCCTCCGACCTACGAGCAGTACTTC
CASSVPPTYEQYF
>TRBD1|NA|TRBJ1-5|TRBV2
TGTGCCAGCAGTGGGGGGACAGGGGGTTCCCAGCCCCAGCATTTT
CASSGGTGGSQPQHF
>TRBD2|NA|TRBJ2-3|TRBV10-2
TGCGCCAGCAGTGACCCCCTGTCGGGGGGGCGGCCAGATACGCAGTATTTT
CASSDPLSGGRPDTQYF
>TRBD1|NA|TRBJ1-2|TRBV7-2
TGCGCCAGCAGCCAAGATCTCACGGGACAGGGGGCGTCTGGCTACACCTTC
CASSQDLTGQGASGYTF
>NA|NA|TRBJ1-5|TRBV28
TGTGCCAGCAGTTTTGTGGGGGTGGCCCAGCATTTT
CASSFVGVAQHF